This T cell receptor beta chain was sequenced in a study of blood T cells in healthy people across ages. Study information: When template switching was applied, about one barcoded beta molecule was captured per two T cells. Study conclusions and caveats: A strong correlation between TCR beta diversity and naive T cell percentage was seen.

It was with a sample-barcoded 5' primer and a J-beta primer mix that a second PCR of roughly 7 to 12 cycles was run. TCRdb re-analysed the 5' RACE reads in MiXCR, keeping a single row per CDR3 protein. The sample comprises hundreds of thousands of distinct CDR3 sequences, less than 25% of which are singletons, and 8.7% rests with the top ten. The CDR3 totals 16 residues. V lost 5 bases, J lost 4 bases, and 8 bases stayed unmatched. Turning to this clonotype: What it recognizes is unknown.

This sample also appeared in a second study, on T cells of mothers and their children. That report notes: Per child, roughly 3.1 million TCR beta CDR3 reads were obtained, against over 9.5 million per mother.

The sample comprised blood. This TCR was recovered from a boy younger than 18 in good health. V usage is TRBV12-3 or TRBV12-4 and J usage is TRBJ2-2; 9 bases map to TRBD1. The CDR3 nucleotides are TGTGCCAGCAGTACCGGGACAGGGTCATTCACCGGGGAGCTGTTTTTT. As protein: CASSTGTGSFTGELFF.